This T cell receptor beta chain was recorded in a study of beta chain features in type 1 diabetes. The study, taken as a whole, reports: Resolution of whether HLA type affects TCRB rearrangement was not achieved here. People with Type 1 diabetes carried modestly yet significantly shorter TCRB CDR3s in all four CD4+ subsets.

Every bit of the isolated RNA underwent reverse transcription, so sequencing read expressed TCRB transcripts. TCRdb's copy holds only in-frame clones and misses some; the assay was immunoSEQ multiplex PCR. The sample contains some 640,000 clones, roughly an eighth of which appear only once. Trimming pared 4 bases from V and 2 bases from J, leaving 17 bases between. This CDR3 is 16 amino acids long. In germline, CDR1 is SGDLS, CDR2 YYNGEE. On average, the one heparinised blood draw given by each donor was approximately 100 mL. This clone occurred a few times. Antigen unknown. The sequencing sample was made of naive CD4+ T cells from blood. The chain links TRBV9 to TRBJ2-3, with D possibly being TRBD1 (5 bases). The sequence came from a man between 18 and 35 years old with type 1 diabetes. The CDR3 is CASSPPGRAYTDTQYF. DNA of the CDR3: TGTGCCAGCAGCCCTCCCGGCAGGGCCTACACAGATACGCAGTATTTT.